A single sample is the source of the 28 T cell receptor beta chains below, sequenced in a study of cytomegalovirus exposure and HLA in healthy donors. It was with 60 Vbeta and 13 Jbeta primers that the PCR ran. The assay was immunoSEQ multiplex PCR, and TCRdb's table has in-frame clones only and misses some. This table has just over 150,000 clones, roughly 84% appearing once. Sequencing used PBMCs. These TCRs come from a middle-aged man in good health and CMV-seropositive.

The CDR3 sequence: CASSSRGGVTGELFF. The CDR3 nucleotides read TGTGCCAGCAGCTCGCGGGGGGGCGTAACCGGGGAGCTGTTTTTT. The chain uses TRBV7-9 and TRBJ2-2; TRBD2 matches 9 bases. CDR1 is SEHNR, CDR2 FQNEAQ, per germline (reference sequence). The CDR3 is made up of 15 amino acids. Germline trimming cut 4 bases from V and 5 bases from J; bases unmatched to any gene: 5.

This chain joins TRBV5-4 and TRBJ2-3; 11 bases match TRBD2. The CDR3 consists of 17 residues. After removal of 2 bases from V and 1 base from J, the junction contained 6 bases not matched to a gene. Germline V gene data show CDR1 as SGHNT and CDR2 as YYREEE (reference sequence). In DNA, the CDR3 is TGTGCCAGCAGCTTACCACTAGCGGGAGTCGGCACAGATACGCAGTATTTT. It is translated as CASSLPLAGVGTDTQYF.

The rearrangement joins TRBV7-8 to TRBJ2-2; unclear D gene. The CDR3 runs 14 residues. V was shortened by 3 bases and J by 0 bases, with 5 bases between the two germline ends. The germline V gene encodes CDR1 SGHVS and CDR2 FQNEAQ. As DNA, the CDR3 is TGTGCCAGCAGCTTGAGAGCGAACACCGGGGAGCTGTTTTTT. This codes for CASSLRANTGELFF.

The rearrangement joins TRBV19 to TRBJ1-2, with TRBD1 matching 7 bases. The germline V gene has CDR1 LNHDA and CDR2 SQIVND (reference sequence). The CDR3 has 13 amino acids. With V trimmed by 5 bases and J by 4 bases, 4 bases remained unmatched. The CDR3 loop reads CASSRTGVYGYTF. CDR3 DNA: TGTGCCAGTAGTCGAACAGGGGTCTATGGCTACACCTTC.

CDR3 region: CASSTRRASGNTIYF. The CDR3 DNA is TGTGCCAGTAGTACCCGGCGGGCCTCTGGAAACACCATATATTTT. The rearrangement links TRBV19 to TRBJ1-3; D not certain. Trimming pared 4 bases from V and 0 bases from J, leaving 10 bases between. CDR3 length equals 15 residues. CDR1 LNHDA and CDR2 SQIVND come from the germline V gene (reference sequence). The full variable domain, completed using reference TRBV19 and TRBJ1-3, is DGGITQSPKYLFRKEGQNVTLSCEQNLNHDAMYWYRQDPGQGLRLIYYSQIVNDFQKGDIAEGYSVSREKKESFPLTVTSAQKNPTAFYLCASSTRRASGNTIYFGEGSWLTVV.

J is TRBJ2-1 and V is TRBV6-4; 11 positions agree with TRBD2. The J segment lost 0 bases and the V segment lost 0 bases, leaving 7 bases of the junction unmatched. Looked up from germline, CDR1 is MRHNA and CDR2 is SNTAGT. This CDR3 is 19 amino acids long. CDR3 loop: CASSDSRGSGRGSYNEQFF. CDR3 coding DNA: TGTGCCAGCAGTGACTCGAGGGGTAGCGGGAGGGGCTCCTACAATGAGCAGTTCTTC.

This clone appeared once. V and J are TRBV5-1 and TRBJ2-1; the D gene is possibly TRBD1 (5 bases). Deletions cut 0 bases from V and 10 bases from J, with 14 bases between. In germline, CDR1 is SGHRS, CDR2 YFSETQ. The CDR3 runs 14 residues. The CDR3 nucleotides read TGCGCCAGCAGCTTGGTTCTCCAGCAGGGCGAGCAGTTCTTC. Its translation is CASSLVLQQGEQFF.

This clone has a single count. The chain's CDR3 is CAWSLTSLEPQHF. DNA for the CDR3: TGTGCCTGGAGTTTGACATCCTTAGAGCCCCAGCATTTT. This chain uses TRBV30 with TRBJ1-5; D ambiguous. This CDR3 has 13 amino acids. CDR1 and CDR2 from the germline V gene are GTSNPN and SVGIG (reference sequence). Trimming shortened V by 2 bases and J by 8 bases, and 13 bases separated the two germline ends.

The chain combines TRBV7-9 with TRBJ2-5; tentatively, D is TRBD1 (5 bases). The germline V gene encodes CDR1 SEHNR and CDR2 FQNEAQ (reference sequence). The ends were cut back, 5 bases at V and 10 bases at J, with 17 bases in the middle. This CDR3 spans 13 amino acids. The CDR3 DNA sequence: TGTGCCAGCAGCCCGAGGACAACAATCGACCAGTACTTC. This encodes CASSPRTTIDQYF.

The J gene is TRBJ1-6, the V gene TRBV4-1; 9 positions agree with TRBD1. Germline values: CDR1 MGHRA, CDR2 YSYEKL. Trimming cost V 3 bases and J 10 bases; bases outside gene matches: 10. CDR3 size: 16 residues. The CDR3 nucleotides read TGCGCCAGCAGCCAGGTCCCGGGACAGGGAGAATCACCCCTCCACTTT. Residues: CASSQVPGQGESPLHF.

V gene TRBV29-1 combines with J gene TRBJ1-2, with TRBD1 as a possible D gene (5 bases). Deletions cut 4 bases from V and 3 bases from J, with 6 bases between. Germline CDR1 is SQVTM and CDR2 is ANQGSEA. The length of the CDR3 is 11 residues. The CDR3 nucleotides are TGCAGCGTTGGGGGGGACTATGGCTACACCTTC. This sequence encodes CSVGGDYGYTF. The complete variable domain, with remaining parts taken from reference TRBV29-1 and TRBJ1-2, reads SAVISQKPSRDICQRGTSLTIQCQVDSQVTMMFWYRQQPGQSLTLIATANQGSEATYESGFVIDKFPISRPNLTFSTLTVSNMSPEDSSIYLCSVGGDYGYTFGSGTRLTVV.

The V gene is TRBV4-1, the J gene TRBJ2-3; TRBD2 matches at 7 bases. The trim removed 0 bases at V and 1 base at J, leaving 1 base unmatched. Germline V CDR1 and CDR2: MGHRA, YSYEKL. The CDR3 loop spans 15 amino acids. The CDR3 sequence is CASSQEAGRTDTQYF. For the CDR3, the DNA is TGCGCCAGCAGCCAAGAAGCGGGACGCACAGATACGCAGTATTTT.

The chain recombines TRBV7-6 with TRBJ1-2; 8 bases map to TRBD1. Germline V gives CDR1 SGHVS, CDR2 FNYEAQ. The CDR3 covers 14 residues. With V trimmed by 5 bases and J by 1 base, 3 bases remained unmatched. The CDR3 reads CASSPGQGNYGYTF. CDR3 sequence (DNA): TGTGCCAGCAGCCCAGGACAGGGTAACTATGGCTACACCTTC.

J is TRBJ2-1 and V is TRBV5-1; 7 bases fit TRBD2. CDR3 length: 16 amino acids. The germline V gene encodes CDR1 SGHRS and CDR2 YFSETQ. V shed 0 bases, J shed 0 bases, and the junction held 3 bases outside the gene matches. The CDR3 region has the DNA TGCGCCAGCAGCTTGGGGGGAGGGACCTCCTACAATGAGCAGTTCTTC. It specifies CASSLGGGTSYNEQFF.

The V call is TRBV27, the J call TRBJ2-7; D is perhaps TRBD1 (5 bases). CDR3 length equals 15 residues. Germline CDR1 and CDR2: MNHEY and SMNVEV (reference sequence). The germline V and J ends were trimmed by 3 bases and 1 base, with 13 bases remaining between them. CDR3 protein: CASSFMAGRSYEQYF. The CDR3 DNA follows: TGTGCCAGCAGTTTCATGGCAGGGCGGTCCTACGAGCAGTACTTC.

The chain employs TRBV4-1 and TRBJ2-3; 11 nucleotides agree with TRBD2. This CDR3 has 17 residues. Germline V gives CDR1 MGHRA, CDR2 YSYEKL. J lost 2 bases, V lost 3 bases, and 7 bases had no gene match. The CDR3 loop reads CASSHLGTSGNTDTQYF. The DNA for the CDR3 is TGCGCCAGCAGCCACCTCGGGACTAGCGGAAACACAGATACGCAGTATTTT.

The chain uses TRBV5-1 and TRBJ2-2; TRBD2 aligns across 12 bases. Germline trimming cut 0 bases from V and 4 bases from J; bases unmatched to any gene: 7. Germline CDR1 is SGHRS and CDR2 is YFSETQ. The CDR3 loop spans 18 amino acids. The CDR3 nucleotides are TGCGCCAGCAGCTTGGGACTAGCGGGGGCACGGGGCACCGGGGAGCTGTTTTTT. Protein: CASSLGLAGARGTGELFF.

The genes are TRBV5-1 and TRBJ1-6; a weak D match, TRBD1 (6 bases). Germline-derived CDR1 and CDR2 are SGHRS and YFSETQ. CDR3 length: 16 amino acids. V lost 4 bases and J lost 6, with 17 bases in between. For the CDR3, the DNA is TGCGCCAGCAGCACAACCGCAGGGGCGATTAATTCACCCCTCCACTTT. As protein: CASSTTAGAINSPLHF.

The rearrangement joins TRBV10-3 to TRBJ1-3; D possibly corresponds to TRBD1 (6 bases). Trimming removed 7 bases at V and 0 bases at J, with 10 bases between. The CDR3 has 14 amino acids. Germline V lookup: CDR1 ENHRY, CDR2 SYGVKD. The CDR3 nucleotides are TGTGCCATCACCGCAGGGGACTCTGGAAACACCATATATTTT. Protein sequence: CAITAGDSGNTIYF.

CDR3 amino acids: CASSSYQAEAFF. In nucleotides, the CDR3 is TGTGCCAGCAGCTCTTATCAGGCCGAAGCTTTCTTT. This chain uses TRBV6-1 with TRBJ1-1, with D unclear. Germline V gene data show CDR1 as MNHNS and CDR2 as SASEGT. The CDR3 covers 12 residues. V was pared by 6 bases and J by 8 bases, with 13 bases between.

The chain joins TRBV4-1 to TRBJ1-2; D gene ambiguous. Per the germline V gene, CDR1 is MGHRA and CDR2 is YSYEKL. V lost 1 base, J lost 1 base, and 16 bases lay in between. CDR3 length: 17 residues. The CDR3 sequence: CASSQVDPGSLNYGYTF. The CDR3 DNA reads TGCGCCAGCAGCCAAGTCGACCCAGGCAGTCTTAACTATGGCTACACCTTC.

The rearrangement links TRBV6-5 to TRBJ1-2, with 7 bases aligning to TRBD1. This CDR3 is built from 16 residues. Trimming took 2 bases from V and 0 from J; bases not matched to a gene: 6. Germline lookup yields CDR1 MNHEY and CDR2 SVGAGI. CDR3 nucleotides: TGTGCCAGCAGTTACCTTAGACAGGGAACTAACTATGGCTACACCTTC. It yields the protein CASSYLRQGTNYGYTF.

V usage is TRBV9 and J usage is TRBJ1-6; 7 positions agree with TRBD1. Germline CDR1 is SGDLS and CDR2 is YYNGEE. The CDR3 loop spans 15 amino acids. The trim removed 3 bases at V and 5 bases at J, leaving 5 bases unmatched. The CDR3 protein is CASSETGTDNSPLHF. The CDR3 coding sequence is TGTGCCAGCAGCGAAACCGGGACAGATAATTCACCCCTCCACTTT. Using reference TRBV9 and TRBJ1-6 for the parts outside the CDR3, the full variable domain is DSGVTQTPKHLITATGQRVTLRCSPRSGDLSVYWYQQSLDQGLQFLIQYYNGEERAKGNILERFSAQQFPDLHSELNLSSLELGDSALYFCASSETGTDNSPLHFGNGTRLTVT.

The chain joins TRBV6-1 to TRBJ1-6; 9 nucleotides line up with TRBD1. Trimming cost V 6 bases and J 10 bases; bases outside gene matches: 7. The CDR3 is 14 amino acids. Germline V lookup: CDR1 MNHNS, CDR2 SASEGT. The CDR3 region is CASRSPGQGSPLHF. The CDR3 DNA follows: TGTGCCAGCAGATCACCGGGACAGGGATCACCCCTCCACTTT.

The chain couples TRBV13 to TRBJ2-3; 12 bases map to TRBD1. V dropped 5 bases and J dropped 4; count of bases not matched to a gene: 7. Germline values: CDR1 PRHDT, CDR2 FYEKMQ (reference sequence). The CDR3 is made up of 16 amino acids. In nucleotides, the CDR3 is TGTGCCAGCAGCGCCGGGACAGGGGGCGCGGCAGATACGCAGTATTTT. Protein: CASSAGTGGAADTQYF. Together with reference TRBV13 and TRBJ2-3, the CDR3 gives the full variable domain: AAGVIQSPRHLIKEKRETATLKCYPIPRHDTVYWYQQGPGQDPQFLISFYEKMQSDKGSIPDRFSAQQFSDYHSELNMSSLELGDSALYFCASSAGTGGAADTQYFGPGTRLTVL.

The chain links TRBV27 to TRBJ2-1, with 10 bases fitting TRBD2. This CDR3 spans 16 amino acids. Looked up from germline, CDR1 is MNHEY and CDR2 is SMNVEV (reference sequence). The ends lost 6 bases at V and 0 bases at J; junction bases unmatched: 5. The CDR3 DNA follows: TGTGCCAGCAGGCTACTAGCGGGGAGCTCCTACAATGAGCAGTTCTTC. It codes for CASRLLAGSSYNEQFF.

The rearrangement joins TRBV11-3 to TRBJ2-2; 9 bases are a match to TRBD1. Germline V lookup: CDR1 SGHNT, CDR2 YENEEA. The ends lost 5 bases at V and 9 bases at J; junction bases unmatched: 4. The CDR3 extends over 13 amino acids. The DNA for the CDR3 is TGTGCCAGCAGCCGGACAGGGGATCGGGAGCTGTTTTTT. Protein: CASSRTGDRELFF.

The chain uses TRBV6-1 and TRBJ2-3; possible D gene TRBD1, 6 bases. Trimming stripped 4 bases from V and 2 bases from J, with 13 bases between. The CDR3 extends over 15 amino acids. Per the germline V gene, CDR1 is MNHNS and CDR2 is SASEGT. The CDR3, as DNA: TGTGCCAGCAGTGGGGACATGTCACCCACAGATACGCAGTATTTT. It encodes CASSGDMSPTDTQYF.